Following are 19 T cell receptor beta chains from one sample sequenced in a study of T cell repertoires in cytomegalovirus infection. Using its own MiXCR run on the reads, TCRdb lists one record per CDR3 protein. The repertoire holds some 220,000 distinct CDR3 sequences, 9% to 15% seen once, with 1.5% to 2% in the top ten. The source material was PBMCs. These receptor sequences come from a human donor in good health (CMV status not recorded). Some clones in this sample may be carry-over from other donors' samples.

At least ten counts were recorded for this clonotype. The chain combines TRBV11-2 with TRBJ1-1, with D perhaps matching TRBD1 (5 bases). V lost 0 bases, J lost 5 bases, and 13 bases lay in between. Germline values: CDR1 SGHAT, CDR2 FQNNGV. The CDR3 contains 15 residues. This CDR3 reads CASSLDGVGGTEAFF. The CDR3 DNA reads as TGTGCCAGCAGCTTAGACGGGGTTGGGGGTACTGAAGCTTTCTTT.

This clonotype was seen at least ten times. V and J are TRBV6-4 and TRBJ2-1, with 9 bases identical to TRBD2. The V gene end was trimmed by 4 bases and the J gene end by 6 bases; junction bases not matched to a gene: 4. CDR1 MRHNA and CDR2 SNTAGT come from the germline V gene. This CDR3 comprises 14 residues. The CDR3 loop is CASSVAGGRNEQFF. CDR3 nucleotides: TGTGCCAGCAGTGTGGCGGGGGGGCGCAATGAGCAGTTCTTC.

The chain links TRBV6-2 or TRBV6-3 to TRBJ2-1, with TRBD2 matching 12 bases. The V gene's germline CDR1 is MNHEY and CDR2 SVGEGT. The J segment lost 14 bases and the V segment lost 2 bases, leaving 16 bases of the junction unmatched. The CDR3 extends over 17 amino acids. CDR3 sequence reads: CASSYPPSGRASSREFF. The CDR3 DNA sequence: TGTGCCAGCAGTTACCCCCCTAGCGGGAGGGCAAGTAGTCGGGAGTTCTTC.

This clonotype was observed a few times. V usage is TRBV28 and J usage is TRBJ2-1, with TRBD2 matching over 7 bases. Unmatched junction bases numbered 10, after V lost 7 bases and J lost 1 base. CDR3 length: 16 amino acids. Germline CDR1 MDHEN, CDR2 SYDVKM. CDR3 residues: CASTPIGGGSYNEQFF. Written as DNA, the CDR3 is TGTGCCAGCACCCCGATTGGGGGAGGGTCCTACAATGAGCAGTTCTTC.

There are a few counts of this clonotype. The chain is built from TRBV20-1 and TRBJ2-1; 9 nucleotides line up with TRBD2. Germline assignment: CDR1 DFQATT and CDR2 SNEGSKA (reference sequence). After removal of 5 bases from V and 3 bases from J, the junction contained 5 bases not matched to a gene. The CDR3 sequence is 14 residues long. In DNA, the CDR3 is TGCAGTGCTCGCGGGAGGGCCATCTACAATGAGCAGTTCTTC. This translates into CSARGRAIYNEQFF.

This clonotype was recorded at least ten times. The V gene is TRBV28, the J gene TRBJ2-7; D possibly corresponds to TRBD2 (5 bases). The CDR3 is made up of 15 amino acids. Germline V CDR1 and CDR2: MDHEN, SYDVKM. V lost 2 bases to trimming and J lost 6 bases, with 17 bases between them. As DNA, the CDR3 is TGTGCCAGCAGTTTAAGTACCGGCCTCCGGGGCGAGCAGTACTTC. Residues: CASSLSTGLRGEQYF.

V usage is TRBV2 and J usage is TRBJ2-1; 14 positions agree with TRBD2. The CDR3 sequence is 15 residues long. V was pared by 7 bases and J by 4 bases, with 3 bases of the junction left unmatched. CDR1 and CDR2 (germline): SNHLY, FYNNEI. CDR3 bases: TGTGCCAGCACAGGACTAGCGGGGGGATACAATGAGCAGTTCTTC. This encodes CASTGLAGGYNEQFF.

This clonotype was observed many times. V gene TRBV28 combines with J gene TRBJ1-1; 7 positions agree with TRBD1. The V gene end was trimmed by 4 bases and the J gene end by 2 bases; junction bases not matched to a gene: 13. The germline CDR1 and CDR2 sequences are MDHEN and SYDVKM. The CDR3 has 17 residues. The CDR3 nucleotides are TGTGCCAGCAGTTGGAAAAGACAGGGCCTGTTAAACACTGAAGCTTTCTTT. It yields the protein CASSWKRQGLLNTEAFF.

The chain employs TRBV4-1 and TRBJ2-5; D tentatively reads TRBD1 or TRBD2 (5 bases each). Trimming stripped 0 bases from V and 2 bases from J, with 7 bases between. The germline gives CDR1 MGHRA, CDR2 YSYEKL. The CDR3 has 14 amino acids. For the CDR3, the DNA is TGCGCCAGCAGCCAAGAGGGGGTTCAAGAGACCCAGTACTTC. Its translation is CASSQEGVQETQYF.

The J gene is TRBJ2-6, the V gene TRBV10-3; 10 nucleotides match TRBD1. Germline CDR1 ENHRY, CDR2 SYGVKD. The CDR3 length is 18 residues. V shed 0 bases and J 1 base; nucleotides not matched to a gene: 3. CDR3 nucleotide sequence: TGTGCCATCAGTGAGTCCAGGACAGGGGGGTCTGGGGCCAACGTCCTGACTTTC. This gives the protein CAISESRTGGSGANVLTF.

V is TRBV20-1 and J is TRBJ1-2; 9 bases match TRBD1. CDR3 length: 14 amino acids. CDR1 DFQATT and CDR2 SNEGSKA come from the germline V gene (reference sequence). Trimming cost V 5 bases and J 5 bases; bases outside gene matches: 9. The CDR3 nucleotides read TGCAGTGCTTTGCCGGGACAGGGTTCATATGGCTACACCTTC. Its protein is CSALPGQGSYGYTF.

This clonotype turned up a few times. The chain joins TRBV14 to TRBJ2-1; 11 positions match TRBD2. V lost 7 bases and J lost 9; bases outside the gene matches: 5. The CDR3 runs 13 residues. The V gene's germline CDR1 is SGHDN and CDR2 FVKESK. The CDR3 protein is CASNIGLAGEQFF. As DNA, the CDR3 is TGTGCCAGCAACATCGGACTAGCGGGTGAGCAGTTCTTC.

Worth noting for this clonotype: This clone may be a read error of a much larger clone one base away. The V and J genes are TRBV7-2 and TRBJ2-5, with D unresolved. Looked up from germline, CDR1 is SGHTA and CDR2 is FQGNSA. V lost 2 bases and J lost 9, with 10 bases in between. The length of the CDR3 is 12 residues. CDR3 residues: CASSLRVEPQYF. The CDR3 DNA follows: TGTGCCAGCAGCTTAAGGGTCGAGCCCCAGTACTTC.

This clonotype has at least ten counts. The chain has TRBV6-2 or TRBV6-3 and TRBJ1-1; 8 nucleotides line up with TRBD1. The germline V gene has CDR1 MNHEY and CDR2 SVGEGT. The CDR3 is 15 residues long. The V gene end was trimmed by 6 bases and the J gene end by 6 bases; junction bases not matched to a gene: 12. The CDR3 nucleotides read TGTGCCAGCAGCCCTGGACAGGGCGCAGGGGCTGAAGCTTTCTTT. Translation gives CASSPGQGAGAEAFF.

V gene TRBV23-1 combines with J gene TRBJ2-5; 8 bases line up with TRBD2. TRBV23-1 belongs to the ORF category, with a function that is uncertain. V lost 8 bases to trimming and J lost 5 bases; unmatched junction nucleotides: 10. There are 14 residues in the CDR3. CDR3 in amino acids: CASLSGGGHETQYF. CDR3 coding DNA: TGCGCCAGCCTCTCGGGGGGGGGTCACGAGACCCAGTACTTC.

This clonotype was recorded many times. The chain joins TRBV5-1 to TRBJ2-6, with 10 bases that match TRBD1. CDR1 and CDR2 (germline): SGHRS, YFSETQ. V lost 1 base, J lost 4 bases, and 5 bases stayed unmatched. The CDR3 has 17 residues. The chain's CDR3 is CASSLYGTGAGANVLTF. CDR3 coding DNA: TGCGCCAGCAGCTTGTATGGGACAGGGGCCGGGGCCAACGTCCTGACTTTC.

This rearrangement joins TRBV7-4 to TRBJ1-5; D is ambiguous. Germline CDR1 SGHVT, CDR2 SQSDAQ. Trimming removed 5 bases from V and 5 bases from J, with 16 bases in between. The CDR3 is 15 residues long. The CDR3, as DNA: TGTGCCAGCAGCCCAACGGGGTGGGGTCATCAGCCCCAGCATTTT. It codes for CASSPTGWGHQPQHF.

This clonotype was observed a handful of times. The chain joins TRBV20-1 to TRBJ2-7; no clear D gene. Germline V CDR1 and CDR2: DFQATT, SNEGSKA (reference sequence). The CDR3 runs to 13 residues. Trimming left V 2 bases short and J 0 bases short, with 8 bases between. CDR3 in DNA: TGCAGTGCTAGAATGGACCCCTCCTACGAGCAGTACTTC. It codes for CSARMDPSYEQYF.

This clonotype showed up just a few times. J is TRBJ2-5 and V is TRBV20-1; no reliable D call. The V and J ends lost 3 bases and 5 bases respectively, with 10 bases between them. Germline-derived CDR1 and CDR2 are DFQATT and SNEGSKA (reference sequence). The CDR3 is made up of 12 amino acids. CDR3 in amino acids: CSASTFSETQYF. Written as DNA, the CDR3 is TGCAGTGCTAGTACCTTTAGCGAGACCCAGTACTTC.